This T cell receptor beta chain was obtained from a study of cytomegalovirus exposure and HLA in healthy donors. This clone was picked up one time. Looked up from germline, CDR1 is SGHTA and CDR2 is FQGNSA. This CDR3 has 16 residues. The V end lost 1 base, the J end lost 4 bases, and 16 bases lay between the germline ends. In the PCR, 60 Vbeta and 13 Jbeta primers were used. This table comes from immunoSEQ multiplex PCR, and its TCRdb copy is limited to in-frame clones, with some not included. The data contain about 230,000 clones, about 89% of them singletons. The chain couples TRBV7-2 to TRBJ1-2; the D is unclear. Sequences were obtained from PBMCs. The source is a woman younger than 35 in good health and CMV-seronegative. CDR3 in amino acids: CASSLDNQEESYGYTF. Written as DNA, the CDR3 is TGTGCCAGCAGCTTAGATAACCAGGAGGAGAGCTATGGCTACACCTTC.